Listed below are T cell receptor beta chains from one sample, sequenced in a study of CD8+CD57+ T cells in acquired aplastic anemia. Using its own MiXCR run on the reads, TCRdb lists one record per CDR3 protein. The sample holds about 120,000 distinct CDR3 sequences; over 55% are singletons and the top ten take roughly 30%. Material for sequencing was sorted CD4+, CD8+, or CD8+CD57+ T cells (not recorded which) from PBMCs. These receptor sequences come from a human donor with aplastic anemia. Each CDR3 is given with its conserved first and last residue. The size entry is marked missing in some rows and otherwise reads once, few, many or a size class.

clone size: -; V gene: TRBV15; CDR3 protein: CATIPLGSRGNSPLHF
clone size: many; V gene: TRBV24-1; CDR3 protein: CATSDSGGSVSDTQYF
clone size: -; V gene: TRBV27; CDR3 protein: CASSSWGTDASYEQYF
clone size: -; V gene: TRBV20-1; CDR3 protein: CSVIWGGEAFF
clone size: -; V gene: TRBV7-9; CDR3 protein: CASSLEADTGELFF
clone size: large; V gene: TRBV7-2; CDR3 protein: CASSPLRGADTQYF
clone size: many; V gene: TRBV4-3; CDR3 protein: CASSQGTGKTEAFF
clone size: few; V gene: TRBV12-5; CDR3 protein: CASGLFPDTQYF
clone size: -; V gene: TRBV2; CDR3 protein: CASKTTSEKLFF
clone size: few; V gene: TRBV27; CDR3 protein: CASRQGYNEQFF
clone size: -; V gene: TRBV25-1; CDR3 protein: CASSVPDTQYF
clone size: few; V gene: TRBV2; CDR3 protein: CASSVRRQGQNTEAFF
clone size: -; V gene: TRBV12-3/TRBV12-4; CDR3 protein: CASSWDPGTGTYEQYF
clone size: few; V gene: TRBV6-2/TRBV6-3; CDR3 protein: CASSPRKKGAEAFF
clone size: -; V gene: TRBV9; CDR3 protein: CASSPAVNEQFF
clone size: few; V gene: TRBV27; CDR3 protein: CASSLSVGWQGPSPLHF
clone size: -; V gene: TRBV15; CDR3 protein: CATSVRQGGTEAFF
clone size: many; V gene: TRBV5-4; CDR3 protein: CASSDPGLAGGRYEQYF
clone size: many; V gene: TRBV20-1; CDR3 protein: CSAPGDTETPYEQYF
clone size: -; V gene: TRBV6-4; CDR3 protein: CASSDSTENTEAFF
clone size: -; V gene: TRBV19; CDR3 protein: CASSRQGNFETEAFF
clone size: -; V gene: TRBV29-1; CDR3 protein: CSVDSYNEQIF
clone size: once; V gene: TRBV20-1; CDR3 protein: CSARDGTMNTEAFF
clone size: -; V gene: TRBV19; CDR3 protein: CASSKRPNYGYTF
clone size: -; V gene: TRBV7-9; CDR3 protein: CASSLVAGQYGYTF
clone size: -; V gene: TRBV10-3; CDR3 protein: CAIRPDSRNSPLHF
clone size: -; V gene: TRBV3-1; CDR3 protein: CASSQEYQSSGNTIYF
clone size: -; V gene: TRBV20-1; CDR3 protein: CSARGVDTADTEAFF
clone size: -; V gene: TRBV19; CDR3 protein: CASSFEVLAGLDTQYF
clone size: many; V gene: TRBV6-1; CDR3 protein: CASSEGTGGTEAFF
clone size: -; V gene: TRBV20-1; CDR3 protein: CSASPTGGGQPQHF
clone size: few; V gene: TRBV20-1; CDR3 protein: CSAPGETGVNYGYTF
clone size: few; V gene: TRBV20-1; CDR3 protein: CSAIHPSGSSYNEQFF
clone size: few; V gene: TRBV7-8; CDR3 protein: CASSLDIVETQYF
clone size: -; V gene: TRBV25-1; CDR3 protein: CASSEYPVSEAFF
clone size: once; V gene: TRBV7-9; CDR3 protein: CASSSKLGRGSGYGYTF
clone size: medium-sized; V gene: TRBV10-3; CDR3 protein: CAIRDISNQPQHF
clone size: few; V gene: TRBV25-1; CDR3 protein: CASSLISGTINEQFF
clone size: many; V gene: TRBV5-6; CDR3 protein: CASSFSREETQYF
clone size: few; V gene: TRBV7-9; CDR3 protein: CASSLLIPFF
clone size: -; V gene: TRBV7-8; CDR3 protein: CASSFGLAGAREQFF
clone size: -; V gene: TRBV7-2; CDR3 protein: CASNTSGGNEQFF
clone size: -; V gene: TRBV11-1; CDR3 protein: CASSPSGGQGFFEQFF
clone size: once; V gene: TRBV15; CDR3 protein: CATRAGGNTEAFF
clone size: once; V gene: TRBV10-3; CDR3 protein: CAISDVGSGKPGEETQYF